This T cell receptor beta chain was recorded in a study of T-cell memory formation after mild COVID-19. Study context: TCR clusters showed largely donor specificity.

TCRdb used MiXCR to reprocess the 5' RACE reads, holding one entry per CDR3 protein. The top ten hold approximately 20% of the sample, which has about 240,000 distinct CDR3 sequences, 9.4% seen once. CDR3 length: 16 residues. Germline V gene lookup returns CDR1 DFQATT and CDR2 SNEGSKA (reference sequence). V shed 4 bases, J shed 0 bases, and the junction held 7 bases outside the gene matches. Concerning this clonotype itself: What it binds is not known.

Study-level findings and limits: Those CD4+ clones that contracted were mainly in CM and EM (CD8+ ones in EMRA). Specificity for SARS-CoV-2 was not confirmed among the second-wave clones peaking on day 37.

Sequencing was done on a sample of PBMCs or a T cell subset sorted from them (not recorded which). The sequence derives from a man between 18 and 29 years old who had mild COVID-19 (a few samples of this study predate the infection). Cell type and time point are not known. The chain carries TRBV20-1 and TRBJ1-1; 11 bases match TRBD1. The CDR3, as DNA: TGCAGTGCTACGGGACAGGGGGGTTTCATGAACACTGAAGCTTTCTTT. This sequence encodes CSATGQGGFMNTEAFF.